These T cell receptor beta chains were read from a single sample in a study of blood T cell repertoires in COVID-19. This table comes from immunoSEQ multiplex PCR, and its TCRdb copy is limited to in-frame clones, with some not included. The sample includes more than 300,000 clones, around 91% seen only once; the top ten take roughly 3%. The source material was peripheral blood. These receptors all come from a woman aged 18 to 35 who had recovered from COVID-19. The CDR3 runs from the conserved cysteine through the conserved F or W. D genes are given only for firm matches. The size field is filled for only some rows; it gives once, few, many or a size class.

v_call,j_call,clone_size,d_call,cdr3_aa,cdr3_nt
TRBV18,TRBJ1-4,NA,NA,CASSPRGATNEKLFF,TGTGCCAGCTCACCCCGGGGGGCAACTAATGAAAAACTGTTTTTT
TRBV5-5,TRBJ1-2,NA,NA,CASSPGQVEDYGYTF,TGTGCCAGCAGCCCTGGGCAGGTGGAGGACTATGGCTACACCTTC
TRBV19,TRBJ1-2,NA,NA,CASSMARYGYTF,TGTGCCAGTAGTATGGCCCGCTATGGCTACACCTTC
TRBV4-3,TRBJ1-2,NA,NA,CASSQQGYGYTF,TGCGCCAGCAGCCAGCAGGGGTATGGCTACACCTTC
TRBV19,TRBJ2-3,NA,TRBD1,CASSKTGAPTDTQYF,TGTGCCAGTAGTAAAACAGGGGCACCCACAGATACGCAGTATTTT
TRBV9,TRBJ2-3,once,NA,CASSRGPSTDTQYF,TGTGCCAGCAGCCGCGGGCCCAGCACAGATACGCAGTATTTT
TRBV25-1,TRBJ1-1,NA,NA,CASIPGGANTEAFF,TGTGCCAGCATCCCGGGAGGGGCGAACACTGAAGCTTTCTTT
TRBV5-1,TRBJ1-1,NA,TRBD1,CASSYGQGGTEAFF,TGCGCCAGCAGCTATGGACAGGGAGGGACTGAAGCTTTCTTT
TRBV28,TRBJ1-5,few,NA,CASSLGVPGQPQHF,TGTGCCAGCAGTTTGGGCGTCCCGGGACAGCCCCAGCATTTT
TRBV24-1,TRBJ1-2,NA,NA,CATRASGGTGGYTF,TGTGCCACCCGTGCGTCGGGTGGGACTGGGGGCTACACCTTC
TRBV30,TRBJ2-5,NA,TRBD2,CAWREGSTSWETQYF,TGTGCCTGGAGGGAGGGGTCGACTAGCTGGGAGACCCAGTACTTC
TRBV5-5,TRBJ2-1,NA,NA,CASSLLVSHEQFF,TGTGCCAGCAGCCTACTAGTTTCCCATGAGCAGTTCTTC
TRBV15,TRBJ2-1,once,NA,CATSDHGGGTEQFF,TGTGCCACCAGCGACCATGGAGGGGGCACTGAGCAGTTCTTC
TRBV10-3,TRBJ2-3,NA,TRBD2,CAVVAGTAGGTDTQYF,TGTGCCGTAGTAGCGGGAACCGCCGGTGGCACAGATACGCAGTATTTT
TRBV29-1,TRBJ1-1,NA,TRBD1,CSVGGGQLNTEAFF,TGCAGCGTTGGAGGGGGACAGTTGAACACTGAAGCTTTCTTT
TRBV3-1/TRBV3-2,TRBJ2-5,NA,TRBD2,CASSQGGGVVFETQYF,TGTGCCAGCAGCCAAGGGGGAGGGGTGGTTTTCGAGACCCAGTACTTC
TRBV24-1,TRBJ2-6,NA,TRBD1,CATSDSRDRGHSYSGANVLTF,TGTGCCACCAGTGACTCCCGGGACAGGGGGCACTCCTACTCTGGGGCCAACGTCCTGACTTTC
TRBV6-2/TRBV6-3,TRBJ2-1,NA,TRBD2,CASSRTLAGVDWQFF,TGTGCCAGCAGCCGCACCCTAGCGGGAGTCGATTGGCAGTTCTTC
TRBV7-2,TRBJ2-1,NA,TRBD2,CASSAFSGSSYNEQFF,TGTGCCAGCAGCGCCTTTAGCGGGAGCTCCTACAATGAGCAGTTCTTC
TRBV11-2,TRBJ1-5,NA,NA,CASSLSGASNQPQHF,TGTGCCAGCAGCTTATCAGGGGCGAGCAATCAGCCCCAGCATTTT
TRBV5-6,TRBJ2-1,NA,NA,CASSWRVPIKYNEQFF,TGTGCCAGCAGCTGGCGGGTACCAATCAAATACAATGAGCAGTTCTTC
TRBV3-1/TRBV3-2,TRBJ1-6,NA,TRBD1,CASSQTGGNSPLHF,TGTGCCAGCAGCCAAACAGGGGGGAATTCACCCCTCCACTTT
TRBV7-8,TRBJ2-1,NA,TRBD2,CASSPRTSGIPYNEQFF,TGTGCCAGCAGCCCCAGAACTAGCGGGATCCCCTACAATGAGCAGTTCTTC
TRBV12-3/TRBV12-4,TRBJ1-1,NA,TRBD1,CASSLIQGGKAFF,TGTGCCAGCAGTCTAATACAGGGGGGTAAAGCTTTCTTT
TRBV5-1,TRBJ1-1,NA,NA,CASSLGDMPGEAFF,TGCGCCAGCAGCTTGGGGGACATGCCGGGTGAAGCTTTCTTT
TRBV30,TRBJ2-5,NA,NA,CAWSLVRYQETQYF,TGTGCCTGGAGTCTCGTGAGGTACCAAGAGACCCAGTACTTC
TRBV6-2/TRBV6-3,TRBJ1-4,NA,NA,CASSYRGRPLEKLFF,TGTGCCAGCAGTTACAGGGGCCGACCGCTCGAAAAACTGTTTTTT
TRBV27,TRBJ1-2,NA,TRBD1,CASSAGGSPNYGYTF,TGTGCCAGCAGCGCAGGGGGTAGCCCTAACTATGGCTACACCTTC
TRBV30,TRBJ2-2,NA,NA,CAWRGVSTGELFF,TGTGCCTGGAGGGGAGTTTCTACCGGGGAGCTGTTTTTT
TRBV6-5,TRBJ2-1,NA,TRBD2,CASGTTSSYNEQFF,TGTGCCAGCGGGACTACCAGCTCCTACAATGAGCAGTTCTTC
TRBV2,TRBJ1-5,NA,NA,CASSGTDQPQHF,TGTGCCAGCAGTGGGACAGATCAGCCCCAGCATTTT
TRBV7-9,TRBJ2-1,once,TRBD2,CAGDTSGRAGYNEQFF,TGTGCCGGGGACACTAGCGGGAGGGCCGGCTACAATGAGCAGTTCTTC
TRBV7-2,TRBJ1-3,NA,NA,CASSLMGGVSGNTIYF,TGTGCCAGCAGCTTAATGGGGGGAGTGTCTGGAAACACCATATATTTT
TRBV29-1,TRBJ2-1,once,TRBD2,CSVQAGTSSNEQFF,TGCAGCGTACAAGCGGGGACTTCTAGCAATGAGCAGTTCTTC
TRBV9,TRBJ2-2,NA,TRBD2,CASSSRRLAGETGELFF,TGTGCCAGCAGCTCCCGGAGGTTAGCGGGAGAAACCGGGGAGCTGTTTTTT
TRBV5-1,TRBJ2-2,NA,TRBD1,CASSLQGTHTGELFF,TGCGCCAGCAGCTTACAGGGGACGCACACCGGGGAGCTGTTTTTT
TRBV9,TRBJ1-5,NA,TRBD1,CASSVGGTGLGQPQHF,TGTGCCAGCAGCGTAGGAGGGACAGGTCTTGGACAGCCCCAGCATTTT
TRBV11-3,TRBJ2-1,NA,TRBD2,CASSFREEPYNEQFF,TGTGCCAGCAGCTTTCGGGAGGAACCCTACAATGAGCAGTTCTTC
TRBV5-1,TRBJ1-5,few,TRBD1,CASSLGDSSNQPQHF,TGCGCCAGCAGCTTGGGGGACAGTAGCAATCAGCCCCAGCATTTT
TRBV18,TRBJ2-2,once,TRBD1,CASSPGQGYPGELFF,TGTGCCAGCTCACCGGGACAGGGATACCCCGGGGAGCTGTTTTTT
TRBV18,TRBJ1-5,once,TRBD1,CASSPVPGGIGNRQPQHF,TGTGCCAGCTCACCAGTGCCAGGGGGGATTGGAAATCGTCAGCCCCAGCATTTT
TRBV12-5,TRBJ1-1,NA,NA,CASERTEAFF,TGTGCTAGTGAGCGGACTGAAGCTTTCTTT
TRBV12-5,TRBJ2-5,NA,TRBD1,CASGLGQGLKETQYF,TGTGCTAGTGGCCTCGGACAGGGGCTAAAAGAGACCCAGTACTTC
TRBV7-2,TRBJ2-5,NA,TRBD1,CASSRTGPQETQYF,TGTGCCAGCAGCCGGACAGGCCCTCAAGAGACCCAGTACTTC
TRBV9,TRBJ2-1,NA,TRBD2,CASSGTTSGSFNEQFF,TGTGCCAGCAGCGGCACTACTAGCGGGAGTTTCAATGAGCAGTTCTTC
TRBV24-1,TRBJ2-3,NA,TRBD2,CATSESGLAGVLPWGTQYF,TGTGCCACCAGTGAAAGCGGACTAGCGGGAGTACTTCCCTGGGGTACGCAGTATTTT
TRBV27,TRBJ2-1,NA,TRBD2,CASRGLADYNEQFF,TGTGCCAGCAGAGGACTAGCGGATTACAATGAGCAGTTCTTC
TRBV11-2,TRBJ1-3,once,NA,CASRIDRSPGNTIYF,TGTGCCAGCAGGATCGACAGGAGCCCTGGAAACACCATATATTTT
TRBV29-1,TRBJ2-5,NA,TRBD2,CSAAGGEGQETQYF,TGCAGCGCTGCTGGGGGGGAGGGCCAAGAGACCCAGTACTTC
TRBV7-7,TRBJ2-1,NA,NA,CASSPRVEDSYNEQFF,TGTGCCAGCAGCCCACGGGTCGAAGACAGCTACAATGAGCAGTTCTTC
TRBV5-6,TRBJ1-2,NA,NA,CASSLMGAGGYTF,TGTGCCAGCAGTTTGATGGGGGCGGGTGGCTACACCTTC
TRBV5-6,TRBJ2-2,NA,TRBD2,CASSYTSGDANTGELFF,TGTGCCAGCAGCTACACTAGCGGAGACGCGAACACCGGGGAGCTGTTTTTT
TRBV14,TRBJ2-3,NA,NA,CASSQGGSGSTDTQYF,TGTGCCAGCAGCCAAGGCGGTTCGGGGAGCACAGATACGCAGTATTTT
TRBV11-2,TRBJ2-2,NA,TRBD1,CASSRWDSPTGELFF,TGTGCCAGCAGCCGATGGGACAGCCCCACCGGGGAGCTGTTTTTT
TRBV7-2,TRBJ2-1,once,NA,CASSLDHSYNEQFF,TGTGCCAGCAGCTTAGATCACTCCTACAATGAGCAGTTCTTC
TRBV27,TRBJ1-6,NA,NA,CASSLSRGGGYNSPLHF,TGTGCCAGCAGTTTATCTCGCGGGGGCGGTTATAATTCACCCCTCCACTTT